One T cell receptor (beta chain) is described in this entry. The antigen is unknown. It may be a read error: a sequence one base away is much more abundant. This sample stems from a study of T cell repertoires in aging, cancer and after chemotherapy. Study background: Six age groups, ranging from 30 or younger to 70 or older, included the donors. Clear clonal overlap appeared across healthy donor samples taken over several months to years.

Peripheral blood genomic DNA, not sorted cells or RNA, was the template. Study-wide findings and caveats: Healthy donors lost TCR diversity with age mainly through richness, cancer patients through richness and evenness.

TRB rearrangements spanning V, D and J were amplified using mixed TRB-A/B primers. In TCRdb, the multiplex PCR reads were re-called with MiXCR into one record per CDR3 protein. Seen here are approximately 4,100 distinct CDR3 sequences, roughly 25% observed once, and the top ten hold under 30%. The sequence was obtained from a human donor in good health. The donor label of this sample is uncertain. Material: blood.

The CDR3 DNA reads as TGTGCCAGCAGACCCACTCACAACACCGGGAAGCTGTTTTTT. Translation gives CASRPTHNTGKLFF. The chain links TRBV6-5 to TRBJ2-2; the D gene is possibly TRBD2 (5 bases). Per the germline V gene, CDR1 is MNHEY and CDR2 is SVGAGI. The CDR3 totals 14 residues.